A single sample is the source of the 26 T cell receptor beta chains below, sequenced in a study of T cell responses to AZD1222 COVID-19 vaccine. Clones were read by immunoSEQ multiplex PCR, and TCRdb kept only the in-frame ones, dropping some. The sample carries fewer than 100,000 clones, around nine tenths recorded once. This specimen consisted of peripheral blood, obtained 28 days after the second AZD1222 dose. The source is an adult who received the AZD1222 COVID-19 vaccine.

The V and J genes are TRBV19 and TRBJ1-1; D is ambiguous. This CDR3 region has 16 residues. With 1 base removed from V and 0 bases from J, the gap between germline ends came to 12 bases. CDR1 is LNHDA, CDR2 SQIVND, per germline (reference sequence). The CDR3 bases are TGTGCCAGTAGTATAGCAGGCGACCTCATGAACACTGAAGCTTTCTTT. This translates into CASSIAGDLMNTEAFF.

A single count supports this clone. The chain recombines TRBV27 with TRBJ2-2; possibly TRBD1 for D (5 bases). Germline V CDR1 and CDR2: MNHEY, SMNVEV (reference sequence). The V gene lost 4 bases and the J gene lost 6 bases, with 12 bases spanning the gap. The CDR3 loop spans 14 amino acids. The CDR3 spells CASSYPEGAGELFF. The CDR3 nucleotides are TGTGCCAGCAGTTACCCAGAAGGGGCCGGGGAGCTGTTTTTT.

The chain has TRBV12-2 and TRBJ2-1; TRBD2 was called by the table and not checked on the DNA. TRBV12-2 is described as a pseudogene. This CDR3 region has 16 residues. The CDR3 here is CASRLARRSSYNEQFF. In DNA, the CDR3 is TGTGCAAGTCGCTTAGCGCGACGGAGCTCCTACAATGAGCAGTTCTTC.

The chain recombines TRBV4-1 with TRBJ2-7; 10 nucleotides match TRBD1. V trimming: 4 bases; J trimming: 3 bases; junction bases outside the gene matches: 3. This CDR3 is 14 amino acids long. Germline CDR1 and CDR2: MGHRA and YSYEKL. CDR3 region: CASSPGQGIYEQYF. CDR3 DNA: TGCGCCAGCAGCCCGGGACAGGGGATCTACGAGCAGTACTTC.

The chain is built from TRBV9 and TRBJ2-5; TRBD2 matches at 15 bases. The V gene's germline CDR1 is SGDLS and CDR2 YYNGEE. The CDR3 extends over 19 amino acids. The V segment lost 6 bases and the J segment 4 bases; nucleotides outside the gene matches: 16. The CDR3 sequence: CASNPGLAGGGGASETQYF. The CDR3 DNA reads TGTGCCAGCAACCCGGGACTAGCGGGGGGCGGAGGAGCGTCAGAGACCCAGTACTTC.

This CDR3 reads CASRTGWGGELFF. DNA for the CDR3: TGTGCCAGCAGGACAGGGTGGGGAGGGGAGCTGTTTTTT. The gene calls are TRBV12-3 or TRBV12-4 and TRBJ2-2; 7 bases are shared with TRBD1. The V and J ends lost 6 bases and 8 bases, in that order; junction bases with no gene match: 6. This CDR3 spans 13 amino acids.

The chain combines TRBV6-5 with TRBJ2-1; D not resolved. This CDR3 spans 16 amino acids. Germline V gives CDR1 MNHEY, CDR2 SVGAGI. Trimming removed 0 bases at V and 7 bases at J, with 16 bases between. For the CDR3, the DNA is TGTGCCAGCAGTTACTCGACCCCGCTCCATCGAAATGAGCAGTTCTTC. Its protein is CASSYSTPLHRNEQFF.

The rearrangement uses TRBV19 and TRBJ2-1, with 8 bases identical to TRBD1. This CDR3 comprises 14 residues. The germline gives CDR1 LNHDA, CDR2 SQIVND (reference sequence). With V trimmed by 4 bases and J by 4 bases, 3 bases remained unmatched. The CDR3 DNA follows: TGTGCCAGTAGTAACCGGGACAGGTACAATGAGCAGTTCTTC. It translates to CASSNRDRYNEQFF.

This chain links TRBV21-1 with TRBJ1-1; no DNA check was done on the table's D call, TRBD1. TRBV21-1 represents a pseudogene. The CDR3 is 18 amino acids. CDR3 region: CASSPTDTLKANGTEAFF. Written as DNA, the CDR3 is TGTGCCAGCAGCCCGACGGACACTCTAAAGGCCAATGGCACTGAAGCTTTCTTT.

This clone was seen a single time. This chain joins TRBV30 and TRBJ1-1; D is possibly TRBD1 (6 bases). Germline-derived CDR1 and CDR2 are GTSNPN and SVGIG (reference sequence). V lost 7 bases to trimming and J lost 7 bases, with 19 bases between them. The CDR3 is 13 residues long. The CDR3 DNA reads as TGTGCCTTTGGGGGCCAACGGCATGGTGAAGCTTTCTTT. This encodes CAFGGQRHGEAFF.

This clone has just a few counts. The gene calls are TRBV11-2 and TRBJ1-4; D possibly corresponds to TRBD1 (5 bases). Germline assignment: CDR1 SGHAT and CDR2 FQNNGV. The CDR3 covers 14 residues. The V end was cut by 4 bases, the J end by 5 bases, with 11 bases between. This CDR3 reads CASSWGRENEKLFF. The DNA of the CDR3 is TGTGCCAGCAGCTGGGGCAGAGAGAATGAAAAACTGTTTTTT. Based on the CDR3 plus reference TRBV11-2 and TRBJ1-4, the full variable domain is EAGVAQSPRYKIIEKRQSVAFWCNPISGHATLYWYQQILGQGPKLLIQFQNNGVVDDSQLPKDRFSAERLKGVDSTLKIQPAKLEDSAVYLCASSWGRENEKLFFGSGTQLSVL.

V is TRBV7-9 and J is TRBJ2-5; tentative D call: TRBD2 (6 bases). The CDR3 has 14 residues. Trimming cost V 5 bases and J 5 bases, with 15 bases left between them. From germline, CDR1 is SEHNR and CDR2 FQNEAQ (reference sequence). CDR3 loop: CASSLLVRGETQYF. The DNA for the CDR3 is TGTGCCAGCAGCCTCCTCGTTCGGGGGGAGACCCAGTACTTC.

The V gene is TRBV24-1, the J gene TRBJ2-3, with D uncertain. Per the germline V gene, CDR1 is KGHDR and CDR2 is SFDVKD. V gave up 7 bases and J gave up 6 bases, with 13 bases separating them. There are 13 residues in the CDR3. Here the CDR3 DNA reads TGTGCCACCAGCCAGCGCGGTTTCGATACGCAGTATTTT. The encoded protein is CATSQRGFDTQYF.

J is TRBJ1-6 and V is TRBV2; no clear D gene. The CDR3 contains 14 residues. Germline CDR1 and CDR2: SNHLY and FYNNEI. Trimming took 7 bases from V and 10 from J, leaving 17 bases between them. CDR3 protein: CASMGATGDSPLHF. DNA of the CDR3: TGTGCCAGCATGGGAGCTACGGGAGACTCACCCCTCCACTTT. Filled out from reference TRBV2 and TRBJ1-6, the complete variable domain reads EPEVTQTPSHQVTQMGQEVILRCVPISNHLYFYWYRQILGQKVEFLVSFYNNEISEKSEIFDDQFSVERPDGSNFTLKIRSTKLEDSAMYFCASMGATGDSPLHFGNGTRLTVT.

The chain links TRBV5-5 to TRBJ1-4; possible D gene TRBD1, 5 bases. This CDR3 region has 14 residues. Germline CDR1 is SGHKS and CDR2 is YYEKEE (reference sequence). The ends were cut back, 4 bases at V and 4 bases at J, with 11 bases in the middle. DNA of the CDR3: TGTGCCAGCAGCCGGGACCTTGGTAATGAAAAACTGTTTTTT. Translated: CASSRDLGNEKLFF.

The V and J genes are TRBV4-3 and TRBJ1-4; a possible D gene is TRBD1 (6 bases). Germline values: CDR1 LGHNA, CDR2 YSLEER. This CDR3 region has 16 residues. The V end was cut by 2 bases, the J end by 3 bases, with 13 bases between. CDR3 DNA sequence: TGCGCCAGCAGCCAACTGGGGGGACAACCTAATGAAAAACTGTTTTTT. Translated, it gives CASSQLGGQPNEKLFF.

This sequence joins TRBV6-2 or TRBV6-3 and TRBJ1-5; 7 bases are a match to TRBD1. CDR1 is MNHEY and CDR2 is SVGEGT in the germline V gene. Germline trimming cut 1 base from V and 4 bases from J; bases unmatched to any gene: 7. The CDR3 is 16 amino acids. In DNA, the CDR3 is TGTGCCAGCAGTTACTTCCGGGACAGAGGAAATCAGCCCCAGCATTTT. Translation gives CASSYFRDRGNQPQHF.

This clone was seen just once. The chain joins TRBV10-3 to TRBJ2-1, with 8 bases aligning to TRBD2. After removal of 2 bases from V and 0 bases from J, the junction contained 6 bases not matched to a gene. In germline, CDR1 is ENHRY, CDR2 SYGVKD. There are 17 residues in the CDR3. CDR3: CAISERPGLDSYNEQFF. The DNA for the CDR3 is TGTGCCATCAGTGAGCGACCGGGACTAGACTCCTACAATGAGCAGTTCTTC.

This clone has only a few counts. This chain links TRBV29-1 with TRBJ2-3; 8 nucleotides align to TRBD2. Germline CDR1 is SQVTM and CDR2 is ANQGSEA. With V trimmed by 5 bases and J by 4 bases, 8 bases remained unmatched. This CDR3 is 14 amino acids long. The CDR3 DNA reads TGCAGCGTTCGAATTAGCGGGGTTGCAGATACGCAGTATTTT. It specifies CSVRISGVADTQYF.

This clone was detected only once. This rearrangement joins TRBV6-2 or TRBV6-3 to TRBJ1-1; possible D gene TRBD1, 5 bases. The germline V and J ends were trimmed by 5 bases and 0 bases, with 22 bases remaining between them. The CDR3 runs to 18 residues. Germline V gene data show CDR1 as MNHEY and CDR2 as SVGEGT. CDR3 in DNA: TGTGCCAGCAGTCCCCCGCGGGGACTGTCGTTTATGAACACTGAAGCTTTCTTT. It yields the protein CASSPPRGLSFMNTEAFF.

Only a few counts were recorded for this clone. V and J are TRBV7-3 and TRBJ2-3; D not certain. The ends were cut back, 5 bases at V and 6 bases at J, with 12 bases in the middle. Germline CDR1 is SGHTA and CDR2 is FQGTGA. The CDR3 has 13 residues. The CDR3 nucleotides are TGTGCCAGCAGCCCCTCGGGTCGGGATACGCAGTATTTT. It yields the protein CASSPSGRDTQYF.

The CDR3 is CASSLGYGMGTGYF. For the CDR3, the DNA is TGTGCCAGCAGCTTAGGTTATGGGATGGGGACAGGCTACTTC. The rearrangement uses TRBV7-2 and TRBJ2-7, with TRBD1 identical over 8 bases. Germline-derived CDR1 and CDR2 are SGHTA and FQGNSA. The trim removed 1 base at V and 13 bases at J, leaving 12 bases unmatched. This CDR3 is 14 amino acids long.

The J gene is TRBJ1-1, the V gene TRBV6-4, with 9 bases that match TRBD1. V shed 8 bases and J 3 bases; nucleotides not matched to a gene: 10. The germline V gene encodes CDR1 MRHNA and CDR2 SNTAGT. The length of the CDR3 is 15 residues. The CDR3 coding sequence is TGTGCCAGCCGATTACAGGGGGCATTGGACACTGAAGCTTTCTTT. The encoded protein is CASRLQGALDTEAFF.

As DNA, the CDR3 is TGTGCCAGCTCACTTCTCAATGAGAACACTGAAGCTTTCTTT. As protein: CASSLLNENTEAFF. The rearrangement links TRBV18 to TRBJ1-1; D is uncertain. V dropped 4 bases and J dropped 1 base, with 10 bases sitting between them. The CDR3 contains 14 residues. In germline, CDR1 is KGHSH, CDR2 LQKENI.

The chain carries TRBV7-6 and TRBJ2-7, with 9 bases that match TRBD1. Germline assignment: CDR1 SGHVS and CDR2 FNYEAQ. The ends lost 8 bases at V and 5 bases at J; junction bases unmatched: 13. The CDR3 is made up of 15 amino acids. The chain's CDR3 is CASPHGTGTRDEQYF. DNA of the CDR3: TGTGCCAGCCCCCATGGGACAGGGACCCGAGACGAGCAGTACTTC.

This clone has more than one count but fewer than ten. The chain uses TRBV18 and TRBJ1-6; tentatively, D is TRBD1 (6 bases). CDR1 is KGHSH, CDR2 LQKENI, per germline. The ends were cut back, 5 bases at V and 7 bases at J, with 9 bases in the middle. The CDR3 length is 13 residues. The CDR3 is CASSGGLNSPLHF. CDR3 bases: TGTGCCAGCTCAGGGGGGCTGAATTCACCCCTCCACTTT.